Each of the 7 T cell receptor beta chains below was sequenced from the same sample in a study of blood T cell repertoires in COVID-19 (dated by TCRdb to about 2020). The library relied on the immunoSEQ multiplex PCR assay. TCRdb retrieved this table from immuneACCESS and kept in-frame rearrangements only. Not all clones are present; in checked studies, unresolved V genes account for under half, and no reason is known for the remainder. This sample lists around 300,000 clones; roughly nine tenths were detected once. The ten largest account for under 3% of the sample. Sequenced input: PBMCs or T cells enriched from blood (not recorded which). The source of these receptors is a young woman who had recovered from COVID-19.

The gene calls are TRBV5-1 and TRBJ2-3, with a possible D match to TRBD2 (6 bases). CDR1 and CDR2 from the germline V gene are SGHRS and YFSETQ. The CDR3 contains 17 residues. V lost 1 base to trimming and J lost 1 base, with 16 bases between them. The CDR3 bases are TGCGCCAGCAGCTTGCCCCGGGTAGCGGACCGCACAGATACGCAGTATTTT. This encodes CASSLPRVADRTDTQYF. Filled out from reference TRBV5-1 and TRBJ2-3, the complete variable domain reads KAGVTQTPRYLIKTRGQQVTLSCSPISGHRSVSWYQQTPGQGLQFLFEYFSETQRNKGNFPGRFSGRQFSNSRSEMNVSTLELGDSALYLCASSLPRVADRTDTQYFGPGTRLTVL.

The CDR3 region has the DNA TGTGCCAGCTCACCGTGGCTAGCGGGGGAGAACCAAGAGACCCAGTACTTC. This codes for CASSPWLAGENQETQYF. The chain combines TRBV18 with TRBJ2-5, with 10 bases matching TRBD2. CDR1 is KGHSH, CDR2 LQKENI, per germline. The CDR3 sequence is 17 residues long. Trimming at V came to 3 bases and at J to 0 bases, leaving 7 bases not matched to a gene. Variable domain in full (rest from reference TRBV18 and TRBJ2-5): NAGVMQNPRHLVRRRGQEARLRCSPMKGHSHVYWYRQLPEEGLKFMVYLQKENIIDESGMPKERFSAEFPKEGPSILRIQQVVRGDSAAYFCASSPWLAGENQETQYFGPGTRLLVL.

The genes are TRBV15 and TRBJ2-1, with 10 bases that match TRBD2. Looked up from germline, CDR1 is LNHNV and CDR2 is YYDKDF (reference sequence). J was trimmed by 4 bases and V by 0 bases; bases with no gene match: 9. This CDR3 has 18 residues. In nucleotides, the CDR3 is TGTGCCACCAGCAGAGATCTAGCGGGGGCAATAAAGTACAATGAGCAGTTCTTC. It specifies CATSRDLAGAIKYNEQFF.

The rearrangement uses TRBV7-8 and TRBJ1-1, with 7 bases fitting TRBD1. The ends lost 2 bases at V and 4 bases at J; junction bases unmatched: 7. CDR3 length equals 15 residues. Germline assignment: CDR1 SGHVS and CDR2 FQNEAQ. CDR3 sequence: CASSLRSQGTTEAFF. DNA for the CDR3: TGTGCCAGCAGCTTAAGGTCACAGGGGACCACTGAAGCTTTCTTT.

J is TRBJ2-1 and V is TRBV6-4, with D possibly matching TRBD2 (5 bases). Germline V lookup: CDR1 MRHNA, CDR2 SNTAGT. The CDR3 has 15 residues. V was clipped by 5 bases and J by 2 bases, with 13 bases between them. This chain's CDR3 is CASSKELVAYNEQFF. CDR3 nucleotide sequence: TGTGCCAGCAGTAAGGAACTAGTCGCCTACAATGAGCAGTTCTTC.

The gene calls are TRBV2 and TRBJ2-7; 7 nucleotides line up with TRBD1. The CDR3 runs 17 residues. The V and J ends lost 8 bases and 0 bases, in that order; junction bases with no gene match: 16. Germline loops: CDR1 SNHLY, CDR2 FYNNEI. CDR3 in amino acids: CASLLSSGTAPSYEQYF. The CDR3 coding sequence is TGTGCCAGCCTACTCTCCTCCGGGACAGCTCCCTCCTACGAGCAGTACTTC.

CDR3: CATSRDLGGNNSPLHF. The DNA of the CDR3 is TGTGCCACCAGCAGAGATTTGGGGGGTAACAATTCACCCCTCCACTTT. The V and J genes are TRBV15 and TRBJ1-6, with D maybe TRBD1 (5 bases). This CDR3 is 16 amino acids long. CDR1 is LNHNV and CDR2 is YYDKDF in the germline V gene (reference sequence). V lost 0 bases, J lost 7 bases, and 13 bases lay in between.